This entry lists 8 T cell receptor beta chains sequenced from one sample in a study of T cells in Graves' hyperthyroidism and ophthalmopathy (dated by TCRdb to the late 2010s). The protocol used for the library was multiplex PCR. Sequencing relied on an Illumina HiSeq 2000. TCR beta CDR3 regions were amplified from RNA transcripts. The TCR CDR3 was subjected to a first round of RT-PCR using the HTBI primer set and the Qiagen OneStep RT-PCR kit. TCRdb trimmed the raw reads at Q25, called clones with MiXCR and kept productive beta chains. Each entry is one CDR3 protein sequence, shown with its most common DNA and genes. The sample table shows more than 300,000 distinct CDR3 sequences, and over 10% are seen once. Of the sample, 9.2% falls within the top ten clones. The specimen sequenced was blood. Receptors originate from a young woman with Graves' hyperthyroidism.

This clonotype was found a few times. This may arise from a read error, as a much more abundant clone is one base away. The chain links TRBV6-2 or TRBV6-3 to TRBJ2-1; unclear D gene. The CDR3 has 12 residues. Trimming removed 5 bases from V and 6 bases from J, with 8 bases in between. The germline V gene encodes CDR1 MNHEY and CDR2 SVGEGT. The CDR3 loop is CASSKPSNEQFF. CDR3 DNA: TGTGCCAGCAGTAAGCCGTCCAATGAGCAGTTCTTC.

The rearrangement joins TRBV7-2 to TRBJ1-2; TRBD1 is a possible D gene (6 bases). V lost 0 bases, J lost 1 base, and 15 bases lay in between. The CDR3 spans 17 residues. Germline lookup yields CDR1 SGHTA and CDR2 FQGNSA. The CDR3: CASSLAHGRGYNYGYTF. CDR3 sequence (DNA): TGTGCCAGCAGCTTAGCCCACGGGAGGGGGTATAACTATGGCTACACCTTC.

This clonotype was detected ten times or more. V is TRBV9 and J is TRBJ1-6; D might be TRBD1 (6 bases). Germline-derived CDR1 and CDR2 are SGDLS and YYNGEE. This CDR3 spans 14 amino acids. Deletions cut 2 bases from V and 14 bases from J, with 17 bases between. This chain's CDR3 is CASSVGGAGATLHF. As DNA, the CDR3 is TGTGCCAGCAGCGTCGGGGGCGCGGGGGCCACCCTCCACTTT.

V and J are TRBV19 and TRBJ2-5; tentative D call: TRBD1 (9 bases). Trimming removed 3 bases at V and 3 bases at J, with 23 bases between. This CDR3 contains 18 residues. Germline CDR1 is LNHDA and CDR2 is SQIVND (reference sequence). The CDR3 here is CASSIGDRGVAGKETQYF. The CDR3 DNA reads TGTGCCAGTAGTATTGGAGACAGGGGGGTAGCGGGAAAAGAGACCCAGTACTTC. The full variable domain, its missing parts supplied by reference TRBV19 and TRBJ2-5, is DGGITQSPKYLFRKEGQNVTLSCEQNLNHDAMYWYRQDPGQGLRLIYYSQIVNDFQKGDIAEGYSVSREKKESFPLTVTSAQKNPTAFYLCASSIGDRGVAGKETQYFGPGTRLLVL.

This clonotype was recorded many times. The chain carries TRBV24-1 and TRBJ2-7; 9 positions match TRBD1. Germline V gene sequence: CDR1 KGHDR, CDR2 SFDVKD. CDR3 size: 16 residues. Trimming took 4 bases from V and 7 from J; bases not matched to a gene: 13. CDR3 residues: CATSEAGTGTWGEQYF. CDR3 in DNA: TGTGCCACCAGTGAAGCCGGGACAGGGACGTGGGGGGAGCAGTACTTC.

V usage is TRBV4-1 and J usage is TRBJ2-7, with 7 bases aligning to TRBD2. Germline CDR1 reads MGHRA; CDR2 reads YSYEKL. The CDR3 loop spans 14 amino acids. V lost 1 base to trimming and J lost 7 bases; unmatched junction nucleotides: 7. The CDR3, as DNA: TGCGCCAGCAGCCAAGTGGGCCGAGCGGGGGAGCAGTACTTC. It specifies CASSQVGRAGEQYF.

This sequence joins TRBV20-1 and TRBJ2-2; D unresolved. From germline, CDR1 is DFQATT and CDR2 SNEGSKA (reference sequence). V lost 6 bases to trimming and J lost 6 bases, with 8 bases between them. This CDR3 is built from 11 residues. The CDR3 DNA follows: TGCAGTGCGGGTTACGCCGGGGAGCTGTTTTTT. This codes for CSAGYAGELFF.

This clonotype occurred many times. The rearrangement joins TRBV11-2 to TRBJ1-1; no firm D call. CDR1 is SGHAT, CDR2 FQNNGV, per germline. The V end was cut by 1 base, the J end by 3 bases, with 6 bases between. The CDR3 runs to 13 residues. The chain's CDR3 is CASSLARHTEAFF. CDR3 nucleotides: TGTGCCAGCAGCTTAGCCAGGCACACTGAAGCTTTCTTT.